The 7 T cell receptor beta chains listed next were all sequenced from one sample in a study of cytomegalovirus exposure and HLA in healthy donors. Researchers ran the PCR with 60 Vbeta and 13 Jbeta primers. Repertoires were generated with immunoSEQ multiplex PCR, while TCRdb's copy carries only in-frame clones and drops some. The sample holds roughly 70,000 clones, 60% to 75% seen once. The source material was PBMCs. Source of these receptors: a man in his 70s in good health and CMV-seronegative.

The count of this clone is one. The CDR3 region has the DNA TGTGCCAGCAGTTCACCGCAGGGTGATATGCGGGGCTACACCTTC. Amino acid sequence: CASSSPQGDMRGYTF. The V gene is TRBV28, the J gene TRBJ1-2; TRBD1 is a possible D gene (5 bases). V lost 4 bases and J 8 bases, leaving 20 bases between the germline ends. Germline CDR1 is MDHEN and CDR2 is SYDVKM. This CDR3 region has 15 residues.

The chain employs TRBV5-1 and TRBJ2-6; TRBD1 agrees at 7 bases. The CDR3 extends over 16 amino acids. Germline values: CDR1 SGHRS, CDR2 YFSETQ. J was trimmed by 3 bases and V by 1 base; bases with no gene match: 4. CDR3 nucleotide sequence: TGCGCCAGCAGCTTGACCACAGGGGTTGGGGCCAACGTCCTGACTTTC. Its protein product is CASSLTTGVGANVLTF.

In this sample, this clone turned up once. This chain links TRBV7-2 with TRBJ2-7; no reliable D call. This CDR3 comprises 13 residues. CDR1 and CDR2 from the germline V gene are SGHTA and FQGNSA. Trimming removed 4 bases at V and 5 bases at J, with 12 bases between. CDR3 loop: CASSSGFADEQYF. The CDR3, as DNA: TGTGCCAGCAGCTCCGGGTTCGCGGACGAGCAGTACTTC.

V gene TRBV30 combines with J gene TRBJ2-5, with D tentatively TRBD2 (6 bases). V lost 0 bases to trimming and J lost 7 bases, with 9 bases between them. CDR1 and CDR2 (germline): GTSNPN, SVGIG (reference sequence). CDR3 length: 12 residues. CDR3 DNA: TGTGCCTGGAGTGTCCAGGGAGGGACCCAGTACTTC. Its translation: CAWSVQGGTQYF. The full variable domain, with the rest looked up from reference TRBV30 and TRBJ2-5, is SQTIHQWPATLVQPVGSPLSLECTVEGTSNPNLYWYRQAAGRGLQLLFYSVGIGQISSEVPQNLSASRPQDRQFILSSKKLLLSDSGFYLCAWSVQGGTQYFGPGTRLLVL.

V and J are TRBV9 and TRBJ2-3; TRBD1 might be the D (6 bases). This CDR3 is 13 amino acids long. V lost 3 bases and J lost 5, with 10 bases in between. CDR1 and CDR2 from the germline V gene are SGDLS and YYNGEE. The CDR3 DNA sequence: TGTGCCAGCAGCGCAGCAGGGGAAGATACGCAGTATTTT. It specifies CASSAAGEDTQYF.

This chain links TRBV12-2 with TRBJ1-1. TRBV12-2 is tagged as a pseudogene. The CDR3 totals 12 residues. Written as DNA, the CDR3 is TGTGCAAGTCGCTTCAAGTGCGGGGAAGCTTTCTTT. It encodes CASRFKCGEAFF.

V gene TRBV5-1 combines with J gene TRBJ2-7; unclear D gene. The germline gives CDR1 SGHRS, CDR2 YFSETQ. Trimming took off 0 bases at V and 6 bases at J, with 10 bases between the two ends. The CDR3 contains 13 residues. CDR3 in DNA: TGCGCCAGCAGCTTGGACACCTCCCTCGAGCAGTACTTC. As protein: CASSLDTSLEQYF.